This T cell receptor beta chain was sequenced for a study of control samples from healthy donors and cancer patients. The sample holds a few counts of this clone. Other DNA sequences in the sample encode the same CDR3. Method: immunoSEQ multiplex PCR; TCRdb's copy keeps in-frame clones and lacks some. Of 120,000 or so clones listed, around 90% are singletons. Trimming removed 6 bases from V and 2 bases from J, with 8 bases in between. CDR3 length equals 13 residues. Germline V gene sequence: CDR1 MNHEY, CDR2 SVGAGI. Sequences were obtained from blood. This sequence was found in a man aged 35 to 55 in good health. The rearrangement uses TRBV6-5 and TRBJ1-3; maybe TRBD1 (6 bases). The CDR3 is CASSRGPGNTIYF. As DNA, the CDR3 is TGTGCCAGCAGCCGGGGGCCTGGAAACACCATATATTTT.